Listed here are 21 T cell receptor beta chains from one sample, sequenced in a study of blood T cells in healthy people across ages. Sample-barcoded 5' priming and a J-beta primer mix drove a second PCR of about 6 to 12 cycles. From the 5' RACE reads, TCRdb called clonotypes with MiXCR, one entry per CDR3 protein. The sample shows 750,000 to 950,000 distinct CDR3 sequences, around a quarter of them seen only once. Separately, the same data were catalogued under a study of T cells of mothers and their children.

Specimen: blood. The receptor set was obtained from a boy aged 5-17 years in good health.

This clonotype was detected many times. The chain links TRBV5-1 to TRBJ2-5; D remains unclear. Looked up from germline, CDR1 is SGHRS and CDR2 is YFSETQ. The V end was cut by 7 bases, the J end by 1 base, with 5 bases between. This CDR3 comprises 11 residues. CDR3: CASQFQETQYF. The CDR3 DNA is TGCGCCAGCCAATTCCAAGAGACCCAGTACTTC.

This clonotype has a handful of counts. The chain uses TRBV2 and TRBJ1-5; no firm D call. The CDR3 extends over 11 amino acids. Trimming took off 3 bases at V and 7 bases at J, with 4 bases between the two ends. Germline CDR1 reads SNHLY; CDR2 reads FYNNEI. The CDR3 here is CASSDPQPQHF. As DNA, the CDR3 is TGTGCCAGCAGTGACCCCCAGCCCCAGCATTTT.

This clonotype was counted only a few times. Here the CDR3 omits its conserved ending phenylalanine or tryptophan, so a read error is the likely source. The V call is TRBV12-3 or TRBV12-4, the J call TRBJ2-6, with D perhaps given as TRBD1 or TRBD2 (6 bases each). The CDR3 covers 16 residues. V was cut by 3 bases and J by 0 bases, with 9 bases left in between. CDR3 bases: TGTGCCAGCAGTTTGTGGGGGGCCTCTGGGGCCAACGTCCTGACTCTC. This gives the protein CASSLWGASGANVLTL.

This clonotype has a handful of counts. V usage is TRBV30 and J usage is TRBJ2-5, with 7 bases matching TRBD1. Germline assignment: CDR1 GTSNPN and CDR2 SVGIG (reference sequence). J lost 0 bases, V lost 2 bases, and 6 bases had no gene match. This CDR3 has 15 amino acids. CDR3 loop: CAWSRGQKYQETQYF. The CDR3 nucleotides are TGTGCCTGGAGTCGGGGACAGAAGTACCAAGAGACCCAGTACTTC.

CDR3 amino acids: CASSLRQGGEAFF. The CDR3 DNA reads TGCGCCAGCAGCTTGAGACAGGGGGGCGAAGCTTTCTTT. V and J are TRBV5-1 and TRBJ1-1; 9 bases map to TRBD1. The germline V gene has CDR1 SGHRS and CDR2 YFSETQ. CDR3 length: 13 amino acids. Trimming removed 1 base from V and 8 bases from J; junction bases left unmatched: 3.

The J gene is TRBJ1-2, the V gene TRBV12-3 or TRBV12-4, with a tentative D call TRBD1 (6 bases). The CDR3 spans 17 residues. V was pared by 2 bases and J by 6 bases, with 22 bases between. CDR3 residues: CASSLFPVGGAGDGYTF. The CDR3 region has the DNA TGTGCCAGCAGTTTATTTCCCGTCGGGGGGGCGGGCGATGGCTACACCTTC.

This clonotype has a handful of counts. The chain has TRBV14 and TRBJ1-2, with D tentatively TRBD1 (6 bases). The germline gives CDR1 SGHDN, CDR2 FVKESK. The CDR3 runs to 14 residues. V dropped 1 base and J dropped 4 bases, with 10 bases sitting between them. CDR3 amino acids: CASSQVGQSYGYTF. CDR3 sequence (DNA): TGTGCCAGCAGCCAAGTCGGACAGAGCTATGGCTACACCTTC.

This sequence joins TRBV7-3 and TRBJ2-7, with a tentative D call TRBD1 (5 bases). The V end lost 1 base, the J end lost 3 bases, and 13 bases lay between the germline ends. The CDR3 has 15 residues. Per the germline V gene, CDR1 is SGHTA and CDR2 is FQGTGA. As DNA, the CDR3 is TGTGCCAGCAGCTTAAATTATGGCAGGGACTACGAGCAGTACTTC. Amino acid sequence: CASSLNYGRDYEQYF.

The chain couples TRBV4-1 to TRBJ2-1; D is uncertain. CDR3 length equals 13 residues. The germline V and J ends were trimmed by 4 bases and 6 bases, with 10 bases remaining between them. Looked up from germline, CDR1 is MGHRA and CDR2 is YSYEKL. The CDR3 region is CASSLMTFNEQFF. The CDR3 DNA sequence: TGCGCCAGCAGCCTCATGACTTTCAATGAGCAGTTCTTC.

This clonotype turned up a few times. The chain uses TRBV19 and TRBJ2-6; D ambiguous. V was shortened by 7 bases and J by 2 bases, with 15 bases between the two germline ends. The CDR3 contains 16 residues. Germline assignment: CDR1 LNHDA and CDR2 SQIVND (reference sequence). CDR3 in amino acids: CASISRSHPGANVLTF. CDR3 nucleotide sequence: TGTGCCAGTATTTCCCGGTCTCATCCTGGGGCCAACGTCCTGACTTTC.

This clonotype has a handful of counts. CDR3 region: CASRGSQTDYGYTF. DNA for the CDR3: TGCGCCAGCAGAGGGTCCCAGACAGACTATGGCTACACCTTC. V is TRBV5-1 and J is TRBJ1-2; a possible D gene is TRBD1 (5 bases). The ends were cut back, 5 bases at V and 3 bases at J, with 14 bases in the middle. The CDR3 covers 14 residues. From germline, CDR1 is SGHRS and CDR2 YFSETQ. Looking up the rest from reference TRBV5-1 and TRBJ1-2 gives the full variable domain: KAGVTQTPRYLIKTRGQQVTLSCSPISGHRSVSWYQQTPGQGLQFLFEYFSETQRNKGNFPGRFSGRQFSNSRSEMNVSTLELGDSALYLCASRGSQTDYGYTFGSGTRLTVV.

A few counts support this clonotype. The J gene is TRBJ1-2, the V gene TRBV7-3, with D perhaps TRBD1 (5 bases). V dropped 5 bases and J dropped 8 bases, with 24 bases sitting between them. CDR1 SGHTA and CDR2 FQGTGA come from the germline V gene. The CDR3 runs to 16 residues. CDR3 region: CASSPNRLGPRVGYTF. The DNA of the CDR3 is TGTGCCAGCAGCCCGAATCGCTTGGGCCCCAGGGTCGGCTACACCTTC. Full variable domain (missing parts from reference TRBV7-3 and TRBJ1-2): GAGVSQTPSNKVTEKGKYVELRCDPISGHTALYWYRQSLGQGPEFLIYFQGTGAADDSGLPNDRFFAVRPEGSVSTLKIQRTERGDSAVYLCASSPNRLGPRVGYTFGSGTRLTVV.

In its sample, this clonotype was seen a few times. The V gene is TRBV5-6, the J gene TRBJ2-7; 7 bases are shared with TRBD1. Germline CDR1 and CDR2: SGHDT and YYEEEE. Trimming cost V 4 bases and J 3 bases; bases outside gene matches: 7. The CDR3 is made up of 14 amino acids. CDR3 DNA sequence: TGTGCCAGCAGCCGCCGGGACAGTTACTACGAGCAGTACTTC. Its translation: CASSRRDSYYEQYF.

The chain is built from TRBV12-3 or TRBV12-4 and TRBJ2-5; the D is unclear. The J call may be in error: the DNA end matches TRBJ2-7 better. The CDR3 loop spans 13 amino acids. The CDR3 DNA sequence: TGTGCCAGCAGTTTTTCGAGATCCTACGAGCAGTACTTC. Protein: CASSFSRSYEQYF.

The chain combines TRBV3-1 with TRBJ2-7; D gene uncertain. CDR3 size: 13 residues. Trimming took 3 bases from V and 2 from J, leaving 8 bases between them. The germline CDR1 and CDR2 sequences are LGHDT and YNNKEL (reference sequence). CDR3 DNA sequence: TGTGCCAGCAGCCACGCGACGGCCTACGAGCAGTACTTC. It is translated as CASSHATAYEQYF.

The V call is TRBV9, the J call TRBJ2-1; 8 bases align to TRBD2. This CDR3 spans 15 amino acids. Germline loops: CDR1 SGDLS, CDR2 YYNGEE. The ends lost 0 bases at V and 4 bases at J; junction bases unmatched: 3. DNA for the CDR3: TGTGCCAGCAGCGTAGTTACTAGCGGATACAATGAGCAGTTCTTC. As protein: CASSVVTSGYNEQFF.

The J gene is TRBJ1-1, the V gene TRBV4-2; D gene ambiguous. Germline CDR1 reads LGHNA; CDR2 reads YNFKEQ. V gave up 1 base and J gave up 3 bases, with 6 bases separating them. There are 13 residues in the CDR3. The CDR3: CASSQGPHTEAFF. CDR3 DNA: TGTGCCAGCAGCCAAGGCCCCCACACTGAAGCTTTCTTT.

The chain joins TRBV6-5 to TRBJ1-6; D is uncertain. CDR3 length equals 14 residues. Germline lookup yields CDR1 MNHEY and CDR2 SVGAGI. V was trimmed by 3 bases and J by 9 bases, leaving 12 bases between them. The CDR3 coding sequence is TGTGCCAGCAGTTATCGACTCTGGGGTTCACCCCTCCACTTT. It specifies CASSYRLWGSPLHF.

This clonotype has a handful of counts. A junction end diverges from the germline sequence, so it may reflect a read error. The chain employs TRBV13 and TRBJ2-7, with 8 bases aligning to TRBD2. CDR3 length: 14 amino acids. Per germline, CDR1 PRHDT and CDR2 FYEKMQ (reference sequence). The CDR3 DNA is TGTACCAGCAGCTCCACCGGGACTAGATACGAGCAGTACTTC. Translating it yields CTSSSTGTRYEQYF. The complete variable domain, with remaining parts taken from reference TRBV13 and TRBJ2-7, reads AAGVIQSPRHLIKEKRETATLKCYPIPRHDTVYWYQQGPGQDPQFLISFYEKMQSDKGSIPDRFSAQQFSDYHSELNMSSLELGDSALYFCTSSSTGTRYEQYFGPGTRLTVT.

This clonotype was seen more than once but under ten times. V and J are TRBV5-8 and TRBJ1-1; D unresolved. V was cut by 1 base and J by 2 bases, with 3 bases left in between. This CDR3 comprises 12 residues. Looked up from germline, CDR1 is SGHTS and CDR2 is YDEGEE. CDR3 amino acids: CASSLFNTEAFF. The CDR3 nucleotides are TGTGCCAGCAGCTTGTTCAACACTGAAGCTTTCTTT.

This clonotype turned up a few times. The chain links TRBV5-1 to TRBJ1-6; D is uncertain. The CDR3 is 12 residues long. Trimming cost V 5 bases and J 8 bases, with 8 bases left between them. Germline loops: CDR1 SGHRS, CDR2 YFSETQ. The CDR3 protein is CASRRSDSPLHF. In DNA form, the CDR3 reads TGCGCCAGCAGAAGGAGCGATTCACCCCTCCACTTT.